This is a list of T cell receptor beta chains from one sample in a study of identical twins. TCRdb reprocessed the 5' RACE reads via MiXCR and lists one record per CDR3 protein. This sample has approximately 230,000 distinct CDR3 sequences; about 14% occur once, and the top ten carry approximately 9.3%. The sample consisted of memory (CD45RO+) T cells sorted from blood. These receptors originate from a young woman in good health. Both conserved end residues are part of each CDR3. Fields, in order: D gene, J gene, V gene, clone size, CDR3 protein, CDR3 DNA. The D gene is left open where the match is weak. For some rows the clone size is stated as once, few or many, or as a class when expanded; others skip it.

-,TRBJ2-7,TRBV10-3,-,CAISERAHEQYF,TGTGCCATCAGTGAGAGGGCCCACGAGCAGTACTTC
TRBD2,TRBJ2-2,TRBV12-3/TRBV12-4,few,CASGQTSGGVIGELFF,TGTGCCAGCGGACAAACTAGCGGGGGGGTGATCGGGGAGCTGTTTTTT
-,TRBJ2-5,TRBV7-9,few,CASSLPRRGETQYF,TGTGCCAGCAGCTTACCTAGAAGAGGGGAGACCCAGTACTTC
TRBD2,TRBJ2-5,TRBV10-3,few,CAISSGRIQETQYF,TGTGCCATCAGCAGCGGGAGGATCCAAGAGACCCAGTACTTC
TRBD1,TRBJ2-7,TRBV7-8,-,CASSSNRDSSYEQYF,TGTGCCAGCAGCTCCAACCGGGACAGCTCCTACGAGCAGTACTTC
-,TRBJ1-2,TRBV3-1,many,CASSQGTPGYGYTF,TGTGCCAGCAGCCAGGGCACTCCGGGCTATGGCTACACCTTC
TRBD1,TRBJ1-2,TRBV7-9,-,CASSSTGRHYGYTF,TGTGCCAGCAGCTCGACAGGGAGGCACTATGGCTACACCTTC
-,TRBJ2-2,TRBV7-6,many,CASSLRPASNTGELFF,TGTGCCAGCAGCTTACGACCAGCTTCGAACACCGGGGAGCTGTTTTTT
-,TRBJ2-2,TRBV7-7,-,CASSLVGGNVGELFF,TGTGCTAGCAGCTTAGTTGGGGGAAATGTCGGGGAGCTGTTTTTT
-,TRBJ2-1,TRBV5-1,-,CASNPGTLAYNEQFF,TGCGCCAGCAACCCCGGGACTCTAGCCTACAATGAGCAGTTCTTC
TRBD1,TRBJ2-6,TRBV19,-,CASSMGQAFPGANVLTF,TGTGCCAGTAGTATGGGACAGGCATTTCCTGGGGCCAACGTCCTGACTTTC
-,TRBJ2-1,TRBV5-1,few,CASSLVTGGTYNEQFF,TGCGCCAGCAGCTTGGTGACCGGCGGAACCTACAATGAGCAGTTCTTC
-,TRBJ2-1,TRBV7-1,-,CASSFGLSSYNEQFF,TGTGCCAGCAGCTTTGGGCTGAGCTCCTACAATGAGCAGTTCTTC
-,TRBJ2-5,TRBV3-1,-,CASSRMGAGETQYF,TGTGCCAGCAGCCGGATGGGGGCCGGGGAGACCCAGTACTTC
-,TRBJ2-6,TRBV12-3/TRBV12-4,few,CASSPGGNGANVLTF,TGTGCCAGCAGTCCTGGGGGCAATGGGGCCAACGTCCTGACTTTC
-,TRBJ2-3,TRBV12-3/TRBV12-4,many,CASSLARGRIDTQYF,TGTGCCAGCAGTTTGGCCAGGGGGAGGATAGATACGCAGTATTTT
TRBD1,TRBJ2-1,TRBV13,-,CASSLPRTDRVITNEQFF,TGTGCCAGCAGCTTACCCCGAACGGACAGGGTAATAACGAATGAGCAGTTCTTC
TRBD1,TRBJ1-6,TRBV7-9,many,CASSLGQLSSPLHF,TGTGCCAGCAGCCTGGGACAGCTAAGTTCACCCCTCCACTTT
-,TRBJ1-3,TRBV20-1,few,CSALRATSGNTIYF,TGCAGTGCGCTCCGGGCCACCTCTGGAAACACCATATATTTT
TRBD2,TRBJ2-2,TRBV6-6,-,CASGRGTGELFF,TGTGCCAGCGGGAGGGGCACCGGGGAGCTGTTTTTT
-,TRBJ1-1,TRBV10-3,once,CAARTPGHMNTEAFF,TGTGCCGCGAGAACCCCAGGGCACATGAACACTGAAGCTTTCTTT
TRBD2,TRBJ2-1,TRBV27,many,CASSLYQRGVGEQFF,TGTGCCAGCAGTTTATACCAGCGGGGAGTGGGAGAGCAGTTCTTC
-,TRBJ2-3,TRBV5-1,few,CASSLDGSVRTDTQYF,TGCGCCAGCAGCTTGGACGGTAGCGTCCGCACAGATACGCAGTATTTT
-,TRBJ2-7,TRBV20-1,-,CSAIPGHSGEQYF,TGCAGTGCCATTCCGGGGCACTCGGGCGAGCAGTACTTC
-,TRBJ2-1,TRBV4-3,few,CASSQGSGNNNEQFF,TGCGCCAGCAGCCAAGGGAGCGGCAACAACAATGAGCAGTTCTTC
-,TRBJ2-7,TRBV5-1,-,CAITQPGAYEQYF,TGCGCCATCACCCAGCCAGGGGCCTACGAGCAGTACTTC